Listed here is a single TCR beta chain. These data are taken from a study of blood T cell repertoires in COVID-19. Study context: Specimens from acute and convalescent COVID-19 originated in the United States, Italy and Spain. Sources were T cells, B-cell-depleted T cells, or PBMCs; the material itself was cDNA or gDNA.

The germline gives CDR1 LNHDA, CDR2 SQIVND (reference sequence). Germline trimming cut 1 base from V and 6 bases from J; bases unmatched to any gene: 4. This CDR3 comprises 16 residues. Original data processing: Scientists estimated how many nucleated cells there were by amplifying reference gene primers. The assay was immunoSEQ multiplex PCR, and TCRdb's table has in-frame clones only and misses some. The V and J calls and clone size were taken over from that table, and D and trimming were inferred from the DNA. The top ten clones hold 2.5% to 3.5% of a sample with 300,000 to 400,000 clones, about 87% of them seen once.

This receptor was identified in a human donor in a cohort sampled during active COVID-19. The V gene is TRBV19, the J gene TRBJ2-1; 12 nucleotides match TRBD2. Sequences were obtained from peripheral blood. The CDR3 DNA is TGTGCCAGTAGTATAGCTAGCGGGGGGGTACCCAATGAGCAGTTCTTC. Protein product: CASSIASGGVPNEQFF. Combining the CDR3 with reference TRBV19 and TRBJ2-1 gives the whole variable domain DGGITQSPKYLFRKEGQNVTLSCEQNLNHDAMYWYRQDPGQGLRLIYYSQIVNDFQKGDIAEGYSVSREKKESFPLTVTSAQKNPTAFYLCASSIASGGVPNEQFFGPGTRLTVL.